This TCR beta chain was sequenced for a study of blood T cells in healthy people across ages. Worth noting for this clonotype: The germline gene is not matched at one end of the junction; a read error may be the cause.

A second PCR of 7 to 11 cycles used a sample-barcoded 5' primer and a J-beta primer mix. TCRdb analysed the 5' RACE reads with MiXCR anew, one entry per CDR3 protein. Counted here are about 1.8 million distinct CDR3 sequences, around half occurring once; the ten biggest clones make up over 2%. The extraction recovered at least 6 micrograms of total RNA per sample. CDR3 length: 18 amino acids. Germline V gene sequence: CDR1 SSHAT, CDR2 FNYEAQ (reference sequence). Material: blood. V gene TRBV7-7 combines with J gene TRBJ2-3; 10 nucleotides align to TRBD2. This TCR was sampled from a woman aged 40-49 years in good health. The CDR3 region has the DNA TGTGCTAGCAGCCCCTGGGAGCGGGGGGGCGTTGTTGCAGATACGCAGTATTTT. It is translated as CASSPWERGGVVADTQYF.